These 24 T cell receptor beta chains were all obtained from the same sample, sequenced in a study of beta chain features in type 1 diabetes. These TCRs are of unknown antigen specificity. Study observations and caveats: Type 1 diabetes patients showed a moderate but significant shortening of TCRB CDR3s in all four CD4+ subsets.

Expressed TCRB transcripts got sequenced, as all isolated RNA was reverse transcribed. The data were produced by immunoSEQ multiplex PCR, yet TCRdb's version contains in-frame clones alone and is incomplete. The data show 600,000 to 700,000 clones, 9.5% to 15% seen once. Sequencing input: naive CD4+ T cells from blood. These receptors were taken from a man younger than 45 with type 1 diabetes.

This clone occurred a few times. This same CDR3 is encoded by further DNA sequences in the sample. V gene TRBV2 combines with J gene TRBJ1-1; D is unclear. This CDR3 comprises 13 residues. CDR1 is SNHLY and CDR2 is FYNNEI in the germline V gene. With 4 bases removed from V and 0 bases from J, the gap between germline ends came to 6 bases. The CDR3 DNA is TGTGCCAGCAGTGGCAGGTTGAACACTGAAGCTTTCTTT. It encodes CASSGRLNTEAFF.

The chain couples TRBV15 to TRBJ2-4, with 8 bases identical to TRBD1. The J segment lost 3 bases and the V segment lost 4 bases, leaving 2 bases of the junction unmatched. CDR1 and CDR2 from the germline V gene are LNHNV and YYDKDF (reference sequence). This CDR3 comprises 14 residues. As DNA, the CDR3 is TGTGCCACCAGCAACGACAGGGGCAAAAACATTCAGTACTTC. Residues: CATSNDRGKNIQYF. Drawing the rest from reference TRBV15 and TRBJ2-4, the complete variable domain is DAMVIQNPRYQVTQFGKPVTLSCSQTLNHNVMYWYQQKSSQAPKLLFHYYDKDFNNEADTPDNFQSRRPNTSFCFLDIRSPGLGDTAMYLCATSNDRGKNIQYFGAGTRLSVL.

The rearrangement uses TRBV6-6 and TRBJ2-1; 11 bases line up with TRBD2. V was pared by 7 bases and J by 4 bases, with 9 bases of the junction left unmatched. CDR1 MNHNY and CDR2 SVGAGI come from the germline V gene (reference sequence). The CDR3 length is 16 residues. This CDR3 reads CASTLEGLAVYNEQFF. The CDR3 region has the DNA TGTGCCAGCACCCTGGAGGGACTAGCGGTATACAATGAGCAGTTCTTC.

This clone has only a few counts. This rearrangement joins TRBV6-5 to TRBJ1-2, with a possible D match to TRBD1 (5 bases). The CDR3 has 12 residues. V lost 6 bases, J lost 7 bases, and 12 bases lay in between. CDR1 MNHEY and CDR2 SVGAGI come from the germline V gene. As DNA, the CDR3 is TGTGCCAGCAGCCAGGGACGGTCTGGCTACACCTTC. Its translation is CASSQGRSGYTF.

The rearrangement uses TRBV7-3 and TRBJ2-6; 8 bases map to TRBD1. V lost 4 bases and J lost 2; bases outside the gene matches: 1. Germline CDR1 is SGHTA and CDR2 is FQGTGA. The CDR3 contains 15 residues. The CDR3 nucleotides are TGTGCCAGCAGCTCCAGGGGGCCTGGGGCCAACGTCCTGACTTTC. The encoded protein is CASSSRGPGANVLTF.

This clone was counted between two and nine times. V and J are TRBV30 and TRBJ2-1; 7 nucleotides line up with TRBD1. This CDR3 region has 15 residues. V lost 1 base and J lost 4; bases outside the gene matches: 7. CDR1 and CDR2 (germline): GTSNPN, SVGIG (reference sequence). The CDR3 sequence: CAWSGGRGSYNEQFF. The DNA for the CDR3 is TGTGCCTGGAGTGGCGGCAGGGGGTCTTACAATGAGCAGTTCTTC.

The rearrangement joins TRBV9 to TRBJ2-5; TRBD1 matches 7 bases. The length of the CDR3 is 16 residues. Trimming cost V 2 bases and J 5 bases; bases outside gene matches: 12. Germline loops: CDR1 SGDLS, CDR2 YYNGEE. CDR3 in DNA: TGTGCCAGCAGCGTTGGAACAGGGGTGTCCGGTGAGACCCAGTACTTC. It encodes CASSVGTGVSGETQYF.

The gene calls are TRBV7-9 and TRBJ1-2; D possibly corresponds to TRBD1 (5 bases). Trimming pared 10 bases from V and 3 bases from J, leaving 24 bases between. The CDR3 contains 16 residues. Germline CDR1 is SEHNR and CDR2 is FQNEAQ (reference sequence). CDR3 in amino acids: CATTTLGVRAHYGYTF. The CDR3 DNA reads as TGTGCCACCACTACTTTGGGGGTGAGGGCCCACTATGGCTACACCTTC.

The CDR3 sequence is CASSMGTPSYNEQFF. For the CDR3, the DNA is TGTGCCAGTAGTATGGGGACTCCCTCCTACAATGAGCAGTTCTTC. This chain links TRBV19 with TRBJ2-1; tentative D call: TRBD2 (6 bases). The CDR3 has 15 residues. Germline values: CDR1 LNHDA, CDR2 SQIVND (reference sequence). V lost 3 bases and J 0 bases, leaving 9 bases between the germline ends.

This clone was observed a handful of times. The CDR3 DNA reads as TGCGCCAGCAGCCGCGGGTACAGGCCAGGATCGAACACCGGGGAGCTGTTTTTT. Amino acid sequence: CASSRGYRPGSNTGELFF. This chain joins TRBV5-1 and TRBJ2-2, with D possibly being TRBD1 or TRBD2 (5 bases each). The CDR3 has 18 residues. V lost 4 bases and J lost 0, with 19 bases in between. Germline CDR1 and CDR2: SGHRS and YFSETQ.

The V call is TRBV9, the J call TRBJ1-6; 8 bases map to TRBD1. V lost 3 bases to trimming and J lost 4 bases; unmatched junction nucleotides: 6. Per the germline V gene, CDR1 is SGDLS and CDR2 is YYNGEE. CDR3 length equals 16 residues. The CDR3 DNA sequence: TGTGCCAGCAGCGCCCAGACAGGGGATTATAATTCACCCCTCCACTTT. The encoded protein is CASSAQTGDYNSPLHF.

The genes are TRBV4-2 and TRBJ2-7, with 9 bases matching TRBD1. This CDR3 region has 15 residues. CDR1 LGHNA and CDR2 YNFKEQ come from the germline V gene. The junction had 12 bases not matched to a gene; V was cut back by 7 bases and J by 5 bases. CDR3 in DNA: TGTGCCAGCATGAGGTACGGGGACAGGGTTCACGAGCAGTACTTC. Translation gives CASMRYGDRVHEQYF.

In its sample, this clone was seen a few times. The chain has TRBV9 and TRBJ1-3, with D uncertain. The V and J ends lost 0 bases and 4 bases respectively, with 11 bases between them. The CDR3 is 15 amino acids. Germline CDR1 SGDLS, CDR2 YYNGEE. The CDR3 reads CASSVGFVEGNTIYF. The CDR3 region has the DNA TGTGCCAGCAGCGTAGGGTTCGTTGAGGGAAACACCATATATTTT.

The chain is built from TRBV6-6 and TRBJ1-3; D call uncertain. The length of the CDR3 is 13 residues. V was cut by 5 bases and J by 4 bases, with 9 bases left in between. In germline, CDR1 is MNHNY, CDR2 SVGAGI (reference sequence). The CDR3 region is CASSPYGGNTIYF. The CDR3, as DNA: TGTGCCAGCAGTCCCTATGGGGGAAACACCATATATTTT.

This clone has more than one count but fewer than ten. The chain carries TRBV4-2 and TRBJ1-3, with 7 nucleotides matching TRBD1. The CDR3 length is 18 residues. Germline trimming cut 3 bases from V and 0 bases from J; bases unmatched to any gene: 11. CDR1 and CDR2 (germline): LGHNA, YNFKEQ. The CDR3 here is CASSHATTGAISGNTIYF. CDR3 in DNA: TGTGCCAGCAGCCACGCGACTACAGGGGCGATCTCTGGAAACACCATATATTTT.

This sequence joins TRBV7-9 and TRBJ1-1; 8 bases match TRBD1. This CDR3 region has 14 residues. CDR1 and CDR2 (germline): SEHNR, FQNEAQ (reference sequence). Losses at the gene ends were 5 bases for V and 4 bases for J; bases not matched to a gene: 6. CDR3 in DNA: TGTGCCAGCAGCCGCCCGGACAGGGCCACTGAAGCTTTCTTT. Its protein product is CASSRPDRATEAFF.

In regard to this clone: Its ends do not fully match the called genes, so a read error is possible. V usage is TRBV6-5 and J usage is TRBJ1-5; unclear D gene. Germline V CDR1 and CDR2: MNHEY, SVGAGI. The CDR3 sequence is 15 residues long. CDR3 sequence: CAISVGRLGNQPQHF. CDR3 DNA: TGTGCCATCAGTGTCGGACGTCTGGGCAATCAGCCCCAGCATTTT.

In this sample, this clone turned up a few times. The V and J genes are TRBV13 and TRBJ2-1, with TRBD2 matching 7 bases. The V gene's germline CDR1 is PRHDT and CDR2 FYEKMQ (reference sequence). The V gene end was trimmed by 5 bases and the J gene end by 0 bases; junction bases not matched to a gene: 7. The CDR3 runs 16 residues. CDR3 sequence (DNA): TGTGCCAGCAGCATACCGGGGAGGGGCTCCTACAATGAGCAGTTCTTC. This gives the protein CASSIPGRGSYNEQFF.

The genes are TRBV6-1 and TRBJ2-3; D uncertain. The CDR3 is 16 amino acids. Germline V gives CDR1 MNHNS, CDR2 SASEGT. The germline V and J ends were trimmed by 1 base and 1 base, with 12 bases remaining between them. The CDR3 nucleotides are TGTGCCAGCAGTGAAGTAACAGCCTCGGGCACAGATACGCAGTATTTT. Its translation is CASSEVTASGTDTQYF.

This clone turned up a few times. This chain joins TRBV10-3 and TRBJ2-7; 9 nucleotides match TRBD1. Trimming took 3 bases from V and 3 from J; bases not matched to a gene: 3. Germline CDR1 reads ENHRY; CDR2 reads SYGVKD. The CDR3 runs to 14 residues. The CDR3 DNA reads TGTGCCATCAGTGATGGACAGGGGCGCTACGAGCAGTACTTC. Its translation is CAISDGQGRYEQYF.

Comment on this clone: In the same sample, other DNA sequences code for this CDR3. The chain couples TRBV20-1 to TRBJ2-1; no firm D call. Looked up from germline, CDR1 is DFQATT and CDR2 is SNEGSKA (reference sequence). The V end was cut by 2 bases, the J end by 8 bases, with 4 bases between. This CDR3 comprises 10 residues. CDR3 sequence (DNA): TGCAGTGCTAGAAGGGATGAGCAGTTCTTC. Encoded protein: CSARRDEQFF.

V and J are TRBV5-1 and TRBJ2-5; possibly TRBD2 for D (6 bases). Germline CDR1 SGHRS, CDR2 YFSETQ. There are 14 residues in the CDR3. V was clipped by 4 bases and J by 4 bases, with 14 bases between them. The CDR3, as DNA: TGCGCCAGCAGCGGCGGGGCGGAGGGAGAGACCCAGTACTTC. Protein product: CASSGGAEGETQYF.

This chain uses TRBV20-1 with TRBJ1-2; D is ambiguous. Trimming removed 7 bases at V and 6 bases at J, with 12 bases between. CDR1 and CDR2 (germline): DFQATT, SNEGSKA (reference sequence). This CDR3 region has 11 residues. CDR3 DNA sequence: TGCAGTGGGCGAGGGTCCGATGGCTACACCTTC. Its protein is CSGRGSDGYTF.

This clone was seen only a few times. The CDR3 sequence is CASSLDGRGTDTQYF. The CDR3 DNA follows: TGCGCCAGCAGCTTGGATGGCAGGGGGACAGATACGCAGTATTTT. V usage is TRBV5-1 and J usage is TRBJ2-3, with 7 bases identical to TRBD1. Germline CDR1 reads SGHRS; CDR2 reads YFSETQ. The CDR3 spans 15 residues. V was clipped by 0 bases and J by 3 bases; unmatched bases: 4.